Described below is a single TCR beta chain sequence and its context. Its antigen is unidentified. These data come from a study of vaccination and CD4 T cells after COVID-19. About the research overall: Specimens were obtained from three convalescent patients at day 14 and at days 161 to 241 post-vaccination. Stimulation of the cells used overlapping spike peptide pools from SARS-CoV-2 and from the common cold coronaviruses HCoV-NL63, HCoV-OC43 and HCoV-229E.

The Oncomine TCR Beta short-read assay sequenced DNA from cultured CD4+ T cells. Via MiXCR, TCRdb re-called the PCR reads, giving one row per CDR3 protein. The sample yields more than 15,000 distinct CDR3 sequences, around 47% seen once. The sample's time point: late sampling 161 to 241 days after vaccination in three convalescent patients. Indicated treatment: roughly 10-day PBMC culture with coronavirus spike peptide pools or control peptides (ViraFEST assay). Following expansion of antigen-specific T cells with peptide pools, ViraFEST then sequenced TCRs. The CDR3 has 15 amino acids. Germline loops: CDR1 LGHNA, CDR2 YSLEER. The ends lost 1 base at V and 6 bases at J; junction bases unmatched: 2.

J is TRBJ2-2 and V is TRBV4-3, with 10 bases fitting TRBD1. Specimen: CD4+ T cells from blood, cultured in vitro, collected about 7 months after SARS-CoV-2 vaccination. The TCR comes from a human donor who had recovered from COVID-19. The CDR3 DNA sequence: TGCGCCAGCAGCCAAGGGGGACAGGGGTCCGGGGAGCTGTTTTTT. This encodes CASSQGGQGSGELFF.